The clone carrying this T cell receptor (beta chain) was seen many times. These data come from a study of molecular identifiers for immune sequencing clone quantification. V lost 0 bases, J lost 1 base, and 8 bases lay in between. Germline CDR1 reads PRHDT; CDR2 reads FYEKMQ (reference sequence). This CDR3 has 15 residues. From the PCR reads, TCRdb called clonotypes with MiXCR, one entry per CDR3 protein. The top ten clones hold under 0.85% of a sample with a few hundred thousand distinct CDR3 sequences, about a fifth of them seen once. The rearrangement joins TRBV13 to TRBJ2-3; the D is unclear. This clonotype was sampled from a human donor in good health. Some libraries in this study had Jurkat cell RNA spiked in. Material: naive CD8+ T cells from blood, with Jurkat cell RNA spiked in. Subset described: FACS-sorted CD8+CD4-CCR7+CD45RA+ naive T cells. CDR3 sequence reads: CASSLGYRGTDTQYF. Here the CDR3 DNA reads TGTGCCAGCAGCTTAGGATACCGGGGCACAGATACGCAGTATTTT.